These 10 T cell receptor beta chains came from one sample sequenced in a study of cytomegalovirus exposure and HLA in healthy donors. PCR was performed using 60 Vbeta and 13 Jbeta primers. Repertoires were generated with immunoSEQ multiplex PCR, while TCRdb's copy carries only in-frame clones and drops some. The sample shows about 130,000 clones, and roughly 2.7% sits with its ten largest clones. Sample: PBMCs. These receptors were obtained from a man aged 30-40 years in good health and CMV-seronegative.

This rearrangement joins TRBV5-4 to TRBJ2-5; 7 nucleotides match TRBD2. CDR3 size: 14 residues. The germline V gene has CDR1 SGHNT and CDR2 YYREEE (reference sequence). V trimming: 0 bases; J trimming: 5 bases; junction bases outside the gene matches: 4. CDR3 loop: CASSLERGGETQYF. CDR3 DNA: TGTGCCAGCAGCTTGGAGAGGGGAGGGGAGACCCAGTACTTC.

V usage is TRBV27 and J usage is TRBJ2-4; 11 nucleotides align to TRBD2. V gave up 5 bases and J gave up 9 bases; unmatched junction bases: 15. The CDR3 spans 17 residues. The germline gives CDR1 MNHEY, CDR2 SMNVEV (reference sequence). CDR3 loop: CASSTTTQGLAVRIQYF. Written as DNA, the CDR3 is TGTGCCAGCAGTACTACAACCCAGGGACTAGCGGTTCGCATTCAGTACTTC.

CDR3: CASRSDRANGYTF. The CDR3 coding sequence is TGTGCCAGCAGATCGGACAGGGCAAATGGCTACACCTTC. The chain joins TRBV7-9 to TRBJ1-2; 8 bases match TRBD1. Germline V gene sequence: CDR1 SEHNR, CDR2 FQNEAQ (reference sequence). The ends lost 6 bases at V and 6 bases at J; junction bases unmatched: 6. The CDR3 runs 13 residues.

The V call is TRBV4-1, the J call TRBJ2-7; 11 positions match TRBD2. Per germline, CDR1 MGHRA and CDR2 YSYEKL. Germline trimming cut 4 bases from V and 2 bases from J; bases unmatched to any gene: 1. There are 14 residues in the CDR3. The CDR3 protein is CASSLAGGPYEQYF. CDR3 in DNA: TGCGCCAGCAGCCTAGCGGGAGGGCCCTACGAGCAGTACTTC.

V gene TRBV4-2 combines with J gene TRBJ2-2, with 7 bases identical to TRBD2. Germline V lookup: CDR1 LGHNA, CDR2 YNFKEQ. Trimming at V came to 4 bases and at J to 7 bases, leaving 9 bases not matched to a gene. The CDR3 sequence is 15 residues long. CDR3 region: CASSRNPGTIGELFF. The CDR3 DNA reads TGTGCCAGCAGCCGCAACCCCGGGACTATCGGGGAGCTGTTTTTT.

The chain recombines TRBV5-1 with TRBJ1-6; tentative D call: TRBD1 (5 bases). Germline V gene sequence: CDR1 SGHRS, CDR2 YFSETQ. V was clipped by 6 bases and J by 8 bases, with 24 bases between them. The length of the CDR3 is 17 residues. The CDR3 spells CASKEKMMGLSYSPLHF. The CDR3 DNA sequence: TGCGCCAGCAAGGAAAAAATGATGGGACTTTCCTATTCACCCCTCCACTTT.

The chain couples TRBV4-1 to TRBJ2-6; the D gene is possibly TRBD2 (5 bases). Germline CDR1 reads MGHRA; CDR2 reads YSYEKL. This CDR3 has 17 amino acids. V was clipped by 3 bases and J by 2 bases, with 14 bases between them. Here the CDR3 reads CASSHLLAQTGANVLTF. CDR3 DNA sequence: TGCGCCAGCAGCCACCTCCTAGCCCAGACTGGGGCCAACGTCCTGACTTTC.

J is TRBJ1-4 and V is TRBV30; D possibly corresponds to TRBD1 (6 bases). Germline V gene sequence: CDR1 GTSNPN, CDR2 SVGIG (reference sequence). The CDR3 is made up of 14 amino acids. V was cut by 0 bases and J by 8 bases, with 13 bases left in between. CDR3 nucleotide sequence: TGTGCCTGGAGTGTACCGGGGGGCGCGGAAAAACTGTTTTTT. Translated: CAWSVPGGAEKLFF.

V usage is TRBV15 and J usage is TRBJ1-1; D is unclear. The CDR3 totals 14 residues. Between the trimmed V and J ends, which lost 4 bases and 4 bases, there was a span of 13 bases. Per germline, CDR1 LNHNV and CDR2 YYDKDF (reference sequence). The CDR3 loop is CATSTRVPGTEAFF. The CDR3 DNA follows: TGTGCCACCAGCACAAGAGTCCCTGGCACTGAAGCTTTCTTT.

This chain links TRBV4-1 with TRBJ2-7, with 10 nucleotides matching TRBD2. The germline V gene encodes CDR1 MGHRA and CDR2 YSYEKL. Unmatched junction bases numbered 7, after V lost 0 bases and J lost 5 bases. The CDR3 is made up of 16 amino acids. This chain's CDR3 is CASSQEQAGGKNEQYF. The CDR3 DNA sequence: TGCGCCAGCAGCCAAGAGCAAGCGGGAGGGAAGAACGAGCAGTACTTC.